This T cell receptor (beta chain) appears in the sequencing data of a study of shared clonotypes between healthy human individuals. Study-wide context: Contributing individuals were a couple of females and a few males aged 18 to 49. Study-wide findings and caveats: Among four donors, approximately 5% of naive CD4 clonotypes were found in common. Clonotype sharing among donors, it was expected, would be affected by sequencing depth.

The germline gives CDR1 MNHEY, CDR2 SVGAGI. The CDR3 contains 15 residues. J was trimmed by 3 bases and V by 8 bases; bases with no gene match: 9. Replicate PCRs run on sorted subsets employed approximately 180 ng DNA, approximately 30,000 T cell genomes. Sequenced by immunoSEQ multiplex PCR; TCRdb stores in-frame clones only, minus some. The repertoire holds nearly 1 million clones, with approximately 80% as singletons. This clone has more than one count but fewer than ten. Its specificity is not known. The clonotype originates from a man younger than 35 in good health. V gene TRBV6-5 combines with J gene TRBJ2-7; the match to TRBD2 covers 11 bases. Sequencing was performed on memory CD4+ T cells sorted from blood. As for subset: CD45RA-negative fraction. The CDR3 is CASQQGLAGLYEQYF. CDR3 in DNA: TGTGCCAGCCAGCAAGGACTAGCGGGCCTCTACGAGCAGTACTTC.